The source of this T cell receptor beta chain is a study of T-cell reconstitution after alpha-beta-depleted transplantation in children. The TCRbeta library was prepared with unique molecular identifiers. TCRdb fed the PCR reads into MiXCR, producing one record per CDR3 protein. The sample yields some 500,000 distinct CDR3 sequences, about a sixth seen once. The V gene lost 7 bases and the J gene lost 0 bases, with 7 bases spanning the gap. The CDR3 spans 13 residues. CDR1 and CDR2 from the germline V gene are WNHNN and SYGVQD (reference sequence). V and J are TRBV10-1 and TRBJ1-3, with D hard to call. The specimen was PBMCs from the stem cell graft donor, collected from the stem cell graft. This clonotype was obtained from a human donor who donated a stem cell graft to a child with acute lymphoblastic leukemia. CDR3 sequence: CASTAGSGNTIYF. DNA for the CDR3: TGCGCCAGCACGGCAGGCTCTGGAAACACCATATATTTT.